This entry lists 19 T cell receptor beta chains sequenced from one sample in a study of T cells in Graves' hyperthyroidism and ophthalmopathy. It was RNA transcripts that yielded the amplified TCR beta CDR3 regions. Researchers ran a first-round RT-PCR on the TCR CDR3 using the HTBI primer set. TCRdb analysed the multiplex PCR reads with MiXCR anew, one entry per CDR3 protein. The sample holds 400,000 to 550,000 distinct CDR3 sequences, 24% seen once. The specimen was blood. The source of these receptors is a woman aged 25 to 45 with Graves' ophthalmopathy.

This clonotype showed up many times. The rearrangement uses TRBV7-2 and TRBJ2-7, with a possible D match to TRBD1 (5 bases). V shed 5 bases and J shed 6 bases, with 11 bases lying between them. The CDR3 sequence is 12 residues long. The V gene's germline CDR1 is SGHTA and CDR2 FQGNSA. The DNA for the CDR3 is TGTGCCAGCAGCCCCGCAGGGCTCGAGCAGTACTTC. Encoded protein: CASSPAGLEQYF.

This clonotype was counted many times. The rearrangement uses TRBV12-3 or TRBV12-4 and TRBJ1-3; unclear D gene. CDR3 length: 13 amino acids. V was pared by 3 bases and J by 4 bases, with 7 bases between. The chain's CDR3 is CASSFWVGNTIYF. CDR3 bases: TGTGCCAGCAGTTTCTGGGTCGGAAACACCATATATTTT.

This clonotype was seen ten or more times. The J gene is TRBJ1-1, the V gene TRBV2; TRBD1 might be the D (6 bases). The CDR3 loop spans 14 amino acids. The germline gives CDR1 SNHLY, CDR2 FYNNEI. Deletions cut 2 bases from V and 2 bases from J, with 9 bases between. CDR3: CASSEQGSNTEAFF. For the CDR3, the DNA is TGTGCCAGCAGTGAACAGGGGAGTAACACTGAAGCTTTCTTT. Together with reference TRBV2 and TRBJ1-1, the CDR3 gives the full variable domain: EPEVTQTPSHQVTQMGQEVILRCVPISNHLYFYWYRQILGQKVEFLVSFYNNEISEKSEIFDDQFSVERPDGSNFTLKIRSTKLEDSAMYFCASSEQGSNTEAFFGQGTRLTVV.

Ten or more counts support this clonotype. This chain joins TRBV6-5 and TRBJ2-7; D is perhaps TRBD1 or TRBD2 (6 bases each). CDR3 length: 15 residues. Germline lookup yields CDR1 MNHEY and CDR2 SVGAGI. V was clipped by 8 bases and J by 2 bases, with 19 bases between them. CDR3 DNA sequence: TGTGCCAGCGCAATCCGGGGGCTGGGGGCCTACGAGCAGTACTTC. Translated: CASAIRGLGAYEQYF.

This clonotype has at least ten counts. The chain combines TRBV7-3 with TRBJ2-5, with TRBD2 as a possible D gene (6 bases). The V end was cut by 5 bases, the J end by 1 base, with 14 bases between. This CDR3 has 15 amino acids. In germline, CDR1 is SGHTA, CDR2 FQGTGA. CDR3 DNA: TGTGCCAGCAGCCCACAAGCCGGGGGCCAAGAGACCCAGTACTTC. It specifies CASSPQAGGQETQYF.

The chain has TRBV6-2 or TRBV6-3 and TRBJ2-7; 7 nucleotides align to TRBD2. CDR1 is MNHEY, CDR2 SVGEGT, per germline. The CDR3 sequence is 14 residues long. V trimming: 7 bases; J trimming: 4 bases; junction bases outside the gene matches: 10. CDR3 loop: CASTPGGLAYEQYF. DNA of the CDR3: TGTGCCAGCACCCCGGGGGGTCTCGCGTACGAGCAGTACTTC.

This clonotype was seen at least ten times. The V gene is TRBV7-2, the J gene TRBJ2-5; tentatively, D is TRBD1 (6 bases). Per the germline V gene, CDR1 is SGHTA and CDR2 is FQGNSA. Deletions cut 5 bases from V and 5 bases from J, with 21 bases between. The CDR3 consists of 16 residues. The CDR3 sequence is CASSRSSGQTGETQYF. DNA of the CDR3: TGTGCCAGCAGCCGTTCATCTGGACAGACGGGGGAGACCCAGTACTTC.

Note on this clonotype: This may come from a read error, since a much larger clone is one base off. The chain combines TRBV9 with TRBJ1-2, with 8 bases fitting TRBD1. This CDR3 has 15 amino acids. The germline CDR1 and CDR2 sequences are SGDLS and YYNGEE. CDR3 residues: CASIVSDREGYGYTF. The CDR3 bases are TGTGCCAGCATCGTATCGGACAGGGAGGGCTATGGCTACACCTTC.

The genes are TRBV29-1 and TRBJ2-2; D is unclear. The CDR3 has 17 residues. Deletions cut 0 bases from V and 1 base from J, with 15 bases between. Looked up from germline, CDR1 is SQVTM and CDR2 is ANQGSEA. This CDR3 is CSVEEGGLVENTGELFF. The CDR3 DNA reads TGCAGCGTTGAAGAGGGCGGCCTTGTGGAGAACACCGGGGAGCTGTTTTTT.

This clonotype was counted ten times or more. The chain is built from TRBV11-2 and TRBJ1-3; TRBD1 might be the D (6 bases). This CDR3 is 15 amino acids long. Germline V lookup: CDR1 SGHAT, CDR2 FQNNGV. V lost 0 bases and J lost 6, with 12 bases in between. The CDR3 loop reads CASSLDPGAENTIYF. The CDR3 DNA reads as TGTGCCAGCAGCTTAGATCCGGGGGCCGAAAACACCATATATTTT.

The table lists this clonotype with a few counts. The rearrangement joins TRBV7-6 to TRBJ2-2; 7 bases are a match to TRBD2. The CDR3 extends over 17 amino acids. V lost 5 bases to trimming and J lost 3 bases; unmatched junction nucleotides: 12. From germline, CDR1 is SGHVS and CDR2 FNYEAQ. The CDR3 DNA is TGTGCCAGCAGCCGTCCCGCTGACAGCGGGGACACCGGGGAGCTGTTTTTT. It codes for CASSRPADSGDTGELFF. Looking up the rest from reference TRBV7-6 and TRBJ2-2 gives the full variable domain: GAGVSQSPRYKVTKRGQDVALRCDPISGHVSLYWYRQALGQGPEFLTYFNYEAQQDKSGLPNDRFSAERPEGSISTLTIQRTEQRDSAMYRCASSRPADSGDTGELFFGEGSRLTVL.

This clonotype was counted ten times or more. Here the CDR3 reads CASSPLAGALETQYF. The CDR3 DNA reads TGTGCCAGCAGCCCCCTGGCGGGGGCCCTAGAGACCCAGTACTTC. The V call is TRBV9, the J call TRBJ2-5; D is perhaps TRBD2 (7 bases). With 4 bases removed from V and 4 bases from J, the gap between germline ends came to 17 bases. This CDR3 has 15 residues. Germline CDR1 reads SGDLS; CDR2 reads YYNGEE. The full variable domain, completed using reference TRBV9 and TRBJ2-5, is DSGVTQTPKHLITATGQRVTLRCSPRSGDLSVYWYQQSLDQGLQFLIQYYNGEERAKGNILERFSAQQFPDLHSELNLSSLELGDSALYFCASSPLAGALETQYFGPGTRLLVL.

This clonotype was counted ten times or more. CDR3 DNA sequence: TGCGCCAGCAGTTCCGGGGGCAATGCTGGAAACACCATATATTTT. Translating it yields CASSSGGNAGNTIYF. The chain has TRBV5-1 and TRBJ1-3; tentative D call: TRBD1 (6 bases). From germline, CDR1 is SGHRS and CDR2 YFSETQ. There are 15 residues in the CDR3. Between the trimmed V and J ends, which lost 5 bases and 2 bases, there was a span of 14 bases.

The CDR3 protein is CASSPTGQGPYEQYF. CDR3 bases: TGTGCCAGCAGCCCAACCGGACAGGGTCCCTACGAGCAGTACTTC. V is TRBV13 and J is TRBJ2-7, with 8 bases fitting TRBD1. V shed 5 bases, J shed 2 bases, and the junction held 8 bases outside the gene matches. The CDR3 contains 15 residues. Germline loops: CDR1 PRHDT, CDR2 FYEKMQ (reference sequence).

This clonotype was seen repeatedly, ten times or more. The chain employs TRBV19 and TRBJ1-1; 8 nucleotides align to TRBD1. Germline trimming cut 5 bases from V and 4 bases from J; bases unmatched to any gene: 12. CDR1 LNHDA and CDR2 SQIVND come from the germline V gene (reference sequence). This CDR3 has 16 amino acids. CDR3 DNA: TGTGCCAGTAGTGGCAAGGGGACAGGCTCGCGCACTGAAGCTTTCTTT. It translates to CASSGKGTGSRTEAFF. Full variable domain (missing parts from reference TRBV19 and TRBJ1-1): DGGITQSPKYLFRKEGQNVTLSCEQNLNHDAMYWYRQDPGQGLRLIYYSQIVNDFQKGDIAEGYSVSREKKESFPLTVTSAQKNPTAFYLCASSGKGTGSRTEAFFGQGTRLTVV.

Only a few counts were recorded for this clonotype. The CDR3 sequence: CSVHGTVYGYTF. As DNA, the CDR3 is TGCAGCGTACATGGGACGGTCTATGGCTACACCTTC. J is TRBJ1-2 and V is TRBV29-1; tentative D call: TRBD1 (5 bases). Germline V lookup: CDR1 SQVTM, CDR2 ANQGSEA. This CDR3 contains 12 residues. Trimming pared 6 bases from V and 4 bases from J, leaving 12 bases between.

This clonotype occurred many times. This chain uses TRBV29-1 with TRBJ1-1; no firm D call. Germline values: CDR1 SQVTM, CDR2 ANQGSEA. CDR3 length: 13 residues. Deletions cut 4 bases from V and 0 bases from J, with 9 bases between. This CDR3 reads CSVVRVLNTEAFF. The CDR3 nucleotides are TGCAGCGTTGTCCGGGTTCTGAACACTGAAGCTTTCTTT. The whole variable domain, remainder taken from reference TRBV29-1 and TRBJ1-1, is SAVISQKPSRDICQRGTSLTIQCQVDSQVTMMFWYRQQPGQSLTLIATANQGSEATYESGFVIDKFPISRPNLTFSTLTVSNMSPEDSSIYLCSVVRVLNTEAFFGQGTRLTVV.

This clonotype was seen ten or more times. V usage is TRBV20-1 and J usage is TRBJ1-2; D unclear. The V gene lost 7 bases and the J gene lost 1 base, with 7 bases spanning the gap. Germline assignment: CDR1 DFQATT and CDR2 SNEGSKA (reference sequence). The CDR3 length is 11 residues. The chain's CDR3 is CSGWSNYGYTF. The CDR3, as DNA: TGCAGTGGCTGGAGTAACTATGGCTACACCTTC.

This clonotype has a count of ten or more. DNA for the CDR3: TGCAGCGTTGTCATGGGGTTAGGGCAGCCCCAGCATTTT. This gives the protein CSVVMGLGQPQHF. The chain carries TRBV29-1 and TRBJ1-5; D ambiguous. Germline V CDR1 and CDR2: SQVTM, ANQGSEA. The CDR3 covers 13 residues. Trimming shortened V by 4 bases and J by 7 bases, and 14 bases separated the two germline ends. Filled out from reference TRBV29-1 and TRBJ1-5, the complete variable domain reads SAVISQKPSRDICQRGTSLTIQCQVDSQVTMMFWYRQQPGQSLTLIATANQGSEATYESGFVIDKFPISRPNLTFSTLTVSNMSPEDSSIYLCSVVMGLGQPQHFGDGTRLSIL.